This T cell receptor beta chain was sequenced for a study of blood T cell repertoires in COVID-19. Study as a whole: Italy, Spain and the United States were the sources of the convalescent and acute COVID-19 samples. The analysed material was cDNA or gDNA that came from T cells, B-cell-depleted T cells, or PBMCs.

Looked up from germline, CDR1 is KGHSH and CDR2 is LQKENI. The CDR3 loop spans 15 amino acids. V lost 6 bases, J lost 4 bases, and 19 bases lay in between. In the study's own analysis: Reference gene primers were amplified, and this amplification served to estimate nucleated cell counts. Libraries were prepared by immunoSEQ multiplex PCR; TCRdb keeps only in-frame clonotypes and omits some of them. V and J calls and clone size are given by that table; D and trimming were obtained from the DNA. The sample lists more than 85,000 clones, more than 85% seen once, with around 4% in the top ten. The source is a man aged 18 to 29 with acute or convalescent COVID-19. The sample consisted of peripheral blood. The chain joins TRBV18 to TRBJ2-7; the D gene is possibly TRBD2 (7 bases). CDR3 sequence: CASSLGGGARYEQYF. DNA for the CDR3: TGTGCCAGCTCTCTCGGTGGGGGGGCGCGGTACGAGCAGTACTTC.